This passage covers 8 T cell receptor beta chains from one sample sequenced in a study of T cell repertoires in cytomegalovirus infection. Each CDR3 protein is one row after TCRdb ran MiXCR on the reads. In the table there are 200,000 or so distinct CDR3 sequences, 38% of which are singletons. Antigen specificity for these receptors is unknown. The source was CD8+ T cells from cultured PBMCs, collected from culture after CMV antigen stimulation. Every receptor here comes from a human donor in good health (CMV status not recorded). Some clones in this sample may be carry-over from other donors' samples.

The chain has TRBV20-1 and TRBJ2-7; 8 positions agree with TRBD1. The CDR3 has 13 residues. Trimming cost V 1 base and J 3 bases; bases outside gene matches: 2. Germline lookup yields CDR1 DFQATT and CDR2 SNEGSKA (reference sequence). This CDR3 reads CSARGDRIYEQYF. The CDR3 DNA reads TGCAGTGCTAGAGGGGACAGGATCTACGAGCAGTACTTC.

In this sample, this clonotype turned up a few times. The chain recombines TRBV6-1 with TRBJ2-1; 10 positions agree with TRBD2. Trimming took 1 base from V and 8 from J; bases not matched to a gene: 2. The germline V gene encodes CDR1 MNHNS and CDR2 SASEGT. This CDR3 region has 14 residues. CDR3 residues: CASSEELAGHEQFF. In nucleotides, the CDR3 is TGTGCCAGCAGTGAAGAACTAGCGGGACATGAGCAGTTCTTC.

This clonotype has just a few counts. This chain connects TRBV27 to TRBJ2-7; 7 nucleotides line up with TRBD2. Trimming removed 8 bases from V and 3 bases from J; junction bases left unmatched: 7. In germline, CDR1 is MNHEY, CDR2 SMNVEV (reference sequence). The CDR3 is made up of 13 amino acids. CDR3 in amino acids: CASREERSYEQYF. Written as DNA, the CDR3 is TGTGCCAGCCGGGAGGAGCGGAGCTACGAGCAGTACTTC.

This clonotype was observed a few times. The V and J genes are TRBV6-8 and TRBJ1-1; 7 bases fit TRBD1. Germline loops: CDR1 MNHGY, CDR2 SAAAGT. There are 15 residues in the CDR3. The junction had 2 bases not matched to a gene; V was cut back by 0 bases and J by 1 base. For the CDR3, the DNA is TGTGCCAGCAGTTACTCTGGGACAGAGAACACTGAAGCTTTCTTT. This codes for CASSYSGTENTEAFF.

This clonotype was seen a handful of times. This chain joins TRBV12-3 or TRBV12-4 and TRBJ2-5, with 9 bases aligning to TRBD2. V was clipped by 5 bases and J by 2 bases; unmatched bases: 3. This CDR3 has 14 amino acids. The CDR3, as DNA: TGTGCCAGCAGTAGGACTAGCGAACAAGAGACCCAGTACTTC. It specifies CASSRTSEQETQYF.

The rearrangement links TRBV20-1 to TRBJ2-3, with D possibly being TRBD1 or TRBD2 (6 bases each). V was pared by 6 bases and J by 2 bases, with 12 bases between. The CDR3 length is 13 residues. Germline V lookup: CDR1 DFQATT, CDR2 SNEGSKA (reference sequence). This CDR3 reads CSAGASDTDTQYF. The CDR3 DNA reads TGCAGTGCGGGGGCTAGCGACACAGATACGCAGTATTTT.

The chain recombines TRBV15 with TRBJ1-1; 7 bases fit TRBD1. The CDR3 runs 17 residues. V lost 0 bases, J lost 4 bases, and 11 bases stayed unmatched. Germline CDR1 and CDR2: LNHNV and YYDKDF (reference sequence). CDR3 bases: TGTGCCACCAGCAGAGATTCGGAGACAGGGTCTTTCACTGAAGCTTTCTTT. Translation gives CATSRDSETGSFTEAFF. Full variable domain (outside the CDR3, taken from reference TRBV15 and TRBJ1-1): DAMVIQNPRYQVTQFGKPVTLSCSQTLNHNVMYWYQQKSSQAPKLLFHYYDKDFNNEADTPDNFQSRRPNTSFCFLDIRSPGLGDTAMYLCATSRDSETGSFTEAFFGQGTRLTVV.

This rearrangement joins TRBV7-9 to TRBJ2-2, with 12 bases identical to TRBD2. V dropped 3 bases and J dropped 7; count of bases not matched to a gene: 12. CDR3 size: 18 residues. Germline lookup yields CDR1 SEHNR and CDR2 FQNEAQ (reference sequence). The CDR3 DNA follows: TGTGCCAGCAGCTTGAAGGGGTTGACTAGCGGGAGTGTCGGGGAGCTGTTTTTT. Translating it yields CASSLKGLTSGSVGELFF. Full variable domain (remainder filled in from reference TRBV7-9 and TRBJ2-2): DTGVSQNPRHKITKRGQNVTFRCDPISEHNRLYWYRQTLGQGPEFLTYFQNEAQLEKSRLLSDRFSAERPKGSFSTLEIQRTEQGDSAMYLCASSLKGLTSGSVGELFFGEGSRLTVL.